This TCR beta chain is from a study of vaccination and CD4 T cells after COVID-19. Study in general: Every participant had a vaccine, which was either BNT162b2 or mRNA-1273, given in two doses. Samples were taken after vaccination, a median of around 67 days after dose two, with a range of 14 to 241. Post-COVID samples had a sampling time that fell a median 101 days after diagnosis (range 35 to 161).

V dropped 0 bases and J dropped 8; count of bases not matched to a gene: 9. Germline CDR1 is LNHNV and CDR2 is YYDKDF (reference sequence). The CDR3 spans 16 residues. A note on this clonotype: Its matching antigen is unknown.

The study's findings and limits: In convalescent patients, a median roughly 86% of reactive clones appeared only post-vaccination.

From the PCR reads, TCRdb called clonotypes with MiXCR, one entry per CDR3 protein. Of approximately 19,000 distinct CDR3 sequences listed, less than 80% are singletons. This chain links TRBV15 with TRBJ2-1, with TRBD2 matching over 8 bases. This TCR was recovered from a human donor who had recovered from COVID-19. This sample comprised CD4+ T cells from blood, obtained before SARS-CoV-2 vaccination. This CDR3 reads CATSRDRSGRPDEQFF. The CDR3 coding sequence is TGTGCCACCAGCAGAGATAGAAGCGGGAGACCCGATGAGCAGTTCTTC.